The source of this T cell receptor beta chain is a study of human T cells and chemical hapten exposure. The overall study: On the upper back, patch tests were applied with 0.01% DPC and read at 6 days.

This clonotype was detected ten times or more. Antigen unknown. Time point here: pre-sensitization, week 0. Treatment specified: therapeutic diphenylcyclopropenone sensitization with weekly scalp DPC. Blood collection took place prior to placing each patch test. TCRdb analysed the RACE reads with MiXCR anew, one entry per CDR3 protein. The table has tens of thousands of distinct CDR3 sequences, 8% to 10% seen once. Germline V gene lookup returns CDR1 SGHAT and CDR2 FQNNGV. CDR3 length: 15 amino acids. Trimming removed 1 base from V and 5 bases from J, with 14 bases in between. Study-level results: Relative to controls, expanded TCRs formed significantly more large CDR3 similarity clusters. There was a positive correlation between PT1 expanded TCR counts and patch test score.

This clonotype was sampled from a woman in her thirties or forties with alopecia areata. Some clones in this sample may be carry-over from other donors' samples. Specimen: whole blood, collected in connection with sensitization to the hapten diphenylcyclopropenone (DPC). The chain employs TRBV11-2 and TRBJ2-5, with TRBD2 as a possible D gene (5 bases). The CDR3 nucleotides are TGTGCCAGCAGCTTAGGTAGCGAGCCCCGGGAGACCCAGTACTTC. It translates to CASSLGSEPRETQYF. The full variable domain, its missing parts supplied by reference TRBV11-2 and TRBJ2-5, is EAGVAQSPRYKIIEKRQSVAFWCNPISGHATLYWYQQILGQGPKLLIQFQNNGVVDDSQLPKDRFSAERLKGVDSTLKIQPAKLEDSAVYLCASSLGSEPRETQYFGPGTRLLVL.